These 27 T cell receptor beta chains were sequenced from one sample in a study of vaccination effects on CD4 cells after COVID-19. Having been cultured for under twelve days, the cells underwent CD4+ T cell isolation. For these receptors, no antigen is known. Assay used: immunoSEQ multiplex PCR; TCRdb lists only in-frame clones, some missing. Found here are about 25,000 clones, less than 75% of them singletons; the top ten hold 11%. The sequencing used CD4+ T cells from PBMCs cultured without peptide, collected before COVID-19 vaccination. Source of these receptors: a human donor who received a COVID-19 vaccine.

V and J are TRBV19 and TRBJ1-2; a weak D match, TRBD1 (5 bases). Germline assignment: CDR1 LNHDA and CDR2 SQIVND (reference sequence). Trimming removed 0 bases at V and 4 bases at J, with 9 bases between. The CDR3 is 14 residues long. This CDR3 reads CASSIEGRGYGYTF. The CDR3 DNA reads TGTGCCAGTAGTATAGAGGGACGGGGCTATGGCTACACCTTC.

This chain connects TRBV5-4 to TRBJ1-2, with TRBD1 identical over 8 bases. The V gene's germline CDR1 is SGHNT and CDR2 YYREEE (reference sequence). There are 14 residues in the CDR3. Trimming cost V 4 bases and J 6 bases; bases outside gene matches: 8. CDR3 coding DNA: TGTGCCAGCAGCGCTAAACAGGGGGGGAATGGCTACACCTTC. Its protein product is CASSAKQGGNGYTF.

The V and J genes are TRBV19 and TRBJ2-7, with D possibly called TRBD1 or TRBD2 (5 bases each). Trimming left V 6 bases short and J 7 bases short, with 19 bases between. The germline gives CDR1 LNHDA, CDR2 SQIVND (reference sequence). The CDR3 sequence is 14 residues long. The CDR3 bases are TGTGCCAGTAGGAGACACTCGGGGCTTTCTGAGCAGTACTTC. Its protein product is CASRRHSGLSEQYF.

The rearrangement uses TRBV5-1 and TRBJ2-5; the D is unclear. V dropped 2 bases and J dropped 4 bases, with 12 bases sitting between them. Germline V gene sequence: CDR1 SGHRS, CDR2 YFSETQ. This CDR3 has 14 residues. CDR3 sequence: CASSLSPLTETQYF. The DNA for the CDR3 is TGCGCCAGCAGCTTAAGTCCTTTAACAGAGACCCAGTACTTC.

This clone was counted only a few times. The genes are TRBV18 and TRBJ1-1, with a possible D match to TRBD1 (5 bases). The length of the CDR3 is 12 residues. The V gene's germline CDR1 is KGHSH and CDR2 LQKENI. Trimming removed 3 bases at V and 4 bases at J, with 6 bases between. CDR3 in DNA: TGTGCCAGCTCACCCCAGGGCACTGAAGCTTTCTTT. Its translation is CASSPQGTEAFF.

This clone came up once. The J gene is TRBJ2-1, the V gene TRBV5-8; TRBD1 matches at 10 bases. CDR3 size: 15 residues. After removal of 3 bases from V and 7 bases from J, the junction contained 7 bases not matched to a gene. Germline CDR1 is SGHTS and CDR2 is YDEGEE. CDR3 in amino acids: CASSSMGQGNNEQFF. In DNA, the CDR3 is TGTGCCAGCAGCTCGATGGGACAGGGGAATAATGAGCAGTTCTTC.

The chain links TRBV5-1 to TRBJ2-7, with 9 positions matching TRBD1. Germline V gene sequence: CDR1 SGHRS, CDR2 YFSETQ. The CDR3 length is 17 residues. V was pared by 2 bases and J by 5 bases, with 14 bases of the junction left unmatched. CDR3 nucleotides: TGCGCCAGCAGCTTAGACCCCTTGAGGGACAGGGTGCACGAGCAGTACTTC. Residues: CASSLDPLRDRVHEQYF.

DNA for the CDR3: TGTGCCAGCAGCCCGCAGGGGGGGATCAAGAATAGCAATCAGCCCCAGCATTTT. It encodes CASSPQGGIKNSNQPQHF. V gene TRBV9 combines with J gene TRBJ1-5, with 7 bases matching TRBD1. Germline V gives CDR1 SGDLS, CDR2 YYNGEE. The CDR3 is made up of 18 amino acids. The V segment lost 4 bases and the J segment 0 bases; nucleotides outside the gene matches: 13.

The CDR3 DNA reads as TGTGCCAGCAGTGCGGACAGGACCATCAATGAGCAGTTCTTC. Its translation: CASSADRTINEQFF. V and J are TRBV6-4 and TRBJ2-1, with 7 bases lining up with TRBD1. The CDR3 sequence is 14 residues long. Germline-derived CDR1 and CDR2 are MRHNA and SNTAGT. With V trimmed by 4 bases and J by 6 bases, 6 bases remained unmatched.

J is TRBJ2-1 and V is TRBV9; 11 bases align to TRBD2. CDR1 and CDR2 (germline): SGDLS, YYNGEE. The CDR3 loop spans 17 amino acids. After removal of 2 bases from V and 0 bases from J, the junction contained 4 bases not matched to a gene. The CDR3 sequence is CASSVGLAGRSYNEQFF. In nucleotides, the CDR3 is TGTGCCAGCAGCGTCGGACTAGCGGGTCGCTCCTACAATGAGCAGTTCTTC. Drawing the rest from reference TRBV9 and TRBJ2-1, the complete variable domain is DSGVTQTPKHLITATGQRVTLRCSPRSGDLSVYWYQQSLDQGLQFLIQYYNGEERAKGNILERFSAQQFPDLHSELNLSSLELGDSALYFCASSVGLAGRSYNEQFFGPGTRLTVL.

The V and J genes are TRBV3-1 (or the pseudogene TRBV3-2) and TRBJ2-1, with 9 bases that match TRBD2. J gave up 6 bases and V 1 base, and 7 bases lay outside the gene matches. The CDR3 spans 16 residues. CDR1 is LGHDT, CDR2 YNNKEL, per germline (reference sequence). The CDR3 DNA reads TGTGCCAGCAGCCAAGCTGGTAGCGGGAGTTTCAATGAGCAGTTCTTC. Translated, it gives CASSQAGSGSFNEQFF.

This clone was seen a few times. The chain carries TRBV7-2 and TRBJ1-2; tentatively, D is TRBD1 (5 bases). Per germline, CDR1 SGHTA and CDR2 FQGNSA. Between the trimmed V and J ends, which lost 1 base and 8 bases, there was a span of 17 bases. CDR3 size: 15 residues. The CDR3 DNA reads TGTGCCAGCAGCTTAGACTTGTTAGGGACCGTGGGCTACACCTTC. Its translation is CASSLDLLGTVGYTF.

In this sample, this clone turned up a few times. In nucleotides, the CDR3 is TGCGCCAGCAGCCACCCCTTTGGTGAGCAGTTCTTC. Its translation: CASSHPFGEQFF. The chain combines TRBV4-1 with TRBJ2-1, with D unclear. This CDR3 is 12 amino acids long. Trimming took 3 bases from V and 9 from J, leaving 9 bases between them. In germline, CDR1 is MGHRA, CDR2 YSYEKL.

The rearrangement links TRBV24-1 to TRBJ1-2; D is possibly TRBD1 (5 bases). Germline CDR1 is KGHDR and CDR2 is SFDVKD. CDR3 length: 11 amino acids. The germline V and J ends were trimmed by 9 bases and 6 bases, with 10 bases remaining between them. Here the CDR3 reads CATPGTNGYTF. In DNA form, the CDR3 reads TGTGCCACCCCCGGGACGAATGGCTACACCTTC.

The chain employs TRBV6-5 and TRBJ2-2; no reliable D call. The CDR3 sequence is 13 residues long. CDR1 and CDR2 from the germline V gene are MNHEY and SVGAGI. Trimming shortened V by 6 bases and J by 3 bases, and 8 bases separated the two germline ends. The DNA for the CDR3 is TGTGCCAGCAGGTCCATGGACACCGGGGAGCTGTTTTTT. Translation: CASRSMDTGELFF.

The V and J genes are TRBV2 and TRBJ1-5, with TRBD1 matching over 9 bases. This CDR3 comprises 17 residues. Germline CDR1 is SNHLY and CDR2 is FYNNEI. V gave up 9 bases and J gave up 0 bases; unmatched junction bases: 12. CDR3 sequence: CASFRDREPYSNQPQHF. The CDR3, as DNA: TGTGCCAGTTTCCGGGACAGGGAACCCTATAGCAATCAGCCCCAGCATTTT.

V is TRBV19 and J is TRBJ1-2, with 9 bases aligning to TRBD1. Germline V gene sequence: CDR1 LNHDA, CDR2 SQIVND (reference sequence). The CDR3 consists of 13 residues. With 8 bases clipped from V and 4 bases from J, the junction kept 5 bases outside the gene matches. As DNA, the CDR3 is TGTGCCAGTGCCGGGACAGGGTCCTATGGCTACACCTTC. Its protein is CASAGTGSYGYTF.

The chain's CDR3 is CSVKSSGQGYEQYF. CDR3 sequence (DNA): TGCAGCGTTAAATCATCAGGGCAAGGCTACGAGCAGTACTTC. This chain uses TRBV29-1 with TRBJ2-7, with a possible D match to TRBD1 (5 bases). Germline-derived CDR1 and CDR2 are SQVTM and ANQGSEA. This CDR3 is 14 amino acids long. Between the trimmed V and J ends, which lost 5 bases and 3 bases, there was a span of 17 bases.

CDR3 protein: CASSLDRGFLAGELFF. CDR3 in DNA: TGTGCCAGCAGCCTGGACAGGGGGTTTTTAGCCGGGGAGCTGTTTTTT. The J gene is TRBJ2-2, the V gene TRBV7-2; TRBD1 matches 10 bases. The CDR3 has 16 residues. The germline gives CDR1 SGHTA, CDR2 FQGNSA. V was clipped by 5 bases and J by 6 bases; unmatched bases: 9. Drawing the rest from reference TRBV7-2 and TRBJ2-2, the complete variable domain is GAGVSQSPSNKVTEKGKDVELRCDPISGHTALYWYRQSLGQGLEFLIYFQGNSAPDKSGLPSDRFSAERTGGSVSTLTIQRTQQEDSAVYLCASSLDRGFLAGELFFGEGSRLTVL.

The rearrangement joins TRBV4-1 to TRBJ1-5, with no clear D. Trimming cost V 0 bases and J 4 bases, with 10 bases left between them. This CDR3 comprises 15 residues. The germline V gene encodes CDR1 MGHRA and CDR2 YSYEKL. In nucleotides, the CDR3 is TGCGCCAGCAGCCAAGATCTTCGAGCAAATCAGCCCCAGCATTTT. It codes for CASSQDLRANQPQHF.

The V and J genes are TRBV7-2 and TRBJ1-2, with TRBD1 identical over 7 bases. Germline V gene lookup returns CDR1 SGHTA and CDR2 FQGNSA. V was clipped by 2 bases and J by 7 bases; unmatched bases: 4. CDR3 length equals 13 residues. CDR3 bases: TGTGCCAGCAGCTTAAGACAGGGAGGTGGCTACACCTTC. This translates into CASSLRQGGGYTF.

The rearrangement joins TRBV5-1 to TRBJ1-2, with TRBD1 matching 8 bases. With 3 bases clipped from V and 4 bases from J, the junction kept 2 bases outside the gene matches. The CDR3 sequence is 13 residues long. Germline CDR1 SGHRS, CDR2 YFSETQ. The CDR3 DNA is TGCGCCAGCAGCTACGACAGGGGCTATGGCTACACCTTC. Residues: CASSYDRGYGYTF.

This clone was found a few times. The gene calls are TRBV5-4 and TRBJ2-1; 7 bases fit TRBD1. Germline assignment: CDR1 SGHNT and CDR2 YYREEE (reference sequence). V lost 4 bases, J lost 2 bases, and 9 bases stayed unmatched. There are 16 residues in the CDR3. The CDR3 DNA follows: TGTGCCAGCAGCCCAGGGGGTAGCGTGGCCTACAATGAGCAGTTCTTC. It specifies CASSPGGSVAYNEQFF.

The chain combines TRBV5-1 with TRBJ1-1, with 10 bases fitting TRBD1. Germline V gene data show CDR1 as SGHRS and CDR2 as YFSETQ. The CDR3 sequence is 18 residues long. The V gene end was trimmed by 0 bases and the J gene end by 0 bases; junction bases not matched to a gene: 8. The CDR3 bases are TGCGCCAGCAGCTTGGCCAACGACAGGGGGCTATTGAACACTGAAGCTTTCTTT. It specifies CASSLANDRGLLNTEAFF.

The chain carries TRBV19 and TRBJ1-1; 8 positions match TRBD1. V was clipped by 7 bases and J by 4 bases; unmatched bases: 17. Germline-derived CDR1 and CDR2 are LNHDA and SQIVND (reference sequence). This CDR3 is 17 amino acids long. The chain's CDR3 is CASTYRGQGAVSTEAFF. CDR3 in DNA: TGTGCCAGTACCTATCGCGGGCAGGGGGCGGTTAGCACTGAAGCTTTCTTT.

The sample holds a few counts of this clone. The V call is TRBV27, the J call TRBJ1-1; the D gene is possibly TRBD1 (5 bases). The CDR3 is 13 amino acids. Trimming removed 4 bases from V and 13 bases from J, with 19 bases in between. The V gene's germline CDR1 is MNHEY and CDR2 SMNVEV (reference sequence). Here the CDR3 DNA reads TGTGCCAGCAGTTCTCCCGGACACTACGCCGTTTTCTTT. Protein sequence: CASSSPGHYAVFF.

CDR3 loop: CASSLETGGQETQYF. The CDR3 coding sequence is TGTGCCAGCAGCTTAGAGACAGGGGGCCAAGAGACCCAGTACTTC. The genes are TRBV7-2 and TRBJ2-5; 9 bases match TRBD1. CDR3 length: 15 residues. Trimming removed 1 base from V and 1 base from J; junction bases left unmatched: 1. Germline values: CDR1 SGHTA, CDR2 FQGNSA.